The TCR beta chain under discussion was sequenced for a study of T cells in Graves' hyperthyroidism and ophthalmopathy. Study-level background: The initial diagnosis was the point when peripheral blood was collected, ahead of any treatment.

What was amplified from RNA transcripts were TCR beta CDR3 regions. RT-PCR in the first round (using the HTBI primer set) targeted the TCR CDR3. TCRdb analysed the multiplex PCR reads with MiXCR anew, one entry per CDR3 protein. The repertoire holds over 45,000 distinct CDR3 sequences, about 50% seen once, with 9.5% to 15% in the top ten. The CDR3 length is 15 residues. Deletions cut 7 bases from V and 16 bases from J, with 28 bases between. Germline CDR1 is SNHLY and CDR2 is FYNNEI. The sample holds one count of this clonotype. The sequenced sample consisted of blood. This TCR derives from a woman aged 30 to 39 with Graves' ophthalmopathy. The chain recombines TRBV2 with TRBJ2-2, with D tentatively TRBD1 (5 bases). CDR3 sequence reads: CASKLPGQRLMGQFF. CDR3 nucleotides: TGTGCCAGCAAGCTGCCGGGCCAGAGGCTAATGGGGCAGTTTTTT.